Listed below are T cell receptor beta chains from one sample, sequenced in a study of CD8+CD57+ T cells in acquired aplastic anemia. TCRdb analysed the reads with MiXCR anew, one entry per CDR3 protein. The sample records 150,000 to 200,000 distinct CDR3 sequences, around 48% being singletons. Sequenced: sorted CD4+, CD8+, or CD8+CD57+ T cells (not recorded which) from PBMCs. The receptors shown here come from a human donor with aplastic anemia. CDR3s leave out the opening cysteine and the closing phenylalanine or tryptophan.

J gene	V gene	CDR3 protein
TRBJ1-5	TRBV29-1	SVEEGGNNQPQH
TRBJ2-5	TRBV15	ATSGIGGSTQY
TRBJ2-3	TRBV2	AAHRVGTDTQY
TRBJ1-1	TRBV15	ATSSQQNTEAF
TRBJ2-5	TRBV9	ASSSGLAQETQY
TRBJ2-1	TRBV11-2	ASSSTSGYNEQF
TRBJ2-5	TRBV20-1	SALAGGRETQY
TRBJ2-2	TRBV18	ASSSDMSGELF
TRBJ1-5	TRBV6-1	ASSENLPGMGSNQPQH
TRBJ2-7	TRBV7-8	ASSLALDEQY
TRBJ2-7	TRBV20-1	SARGIAGTFEQY
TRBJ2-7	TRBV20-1	SARGTLAGALYEQY
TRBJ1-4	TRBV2	ASGQGGTLNEKLF
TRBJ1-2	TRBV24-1	ATSGPTGASYGYT